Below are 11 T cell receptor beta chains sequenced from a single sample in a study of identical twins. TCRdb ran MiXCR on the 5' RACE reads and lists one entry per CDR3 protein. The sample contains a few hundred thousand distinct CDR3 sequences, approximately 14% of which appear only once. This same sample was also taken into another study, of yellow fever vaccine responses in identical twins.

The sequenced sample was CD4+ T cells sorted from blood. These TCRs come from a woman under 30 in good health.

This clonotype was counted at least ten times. CDR3 in amino acids: CASSLVGEGEQFF. The DNA for the CDR3 is TGCGCCAGCAGCTTGGTAGGTGAGGGTGAGCAGTTCTTC. J is TRBJ2-1 and V is TRBV5-1; D is possibly TRBD2 (5 bases). V lost 0 bases to trimming and J lost 9 bases, with 10 bases between them. The V gene's germline CDR1 is SGHRS and CDR2 YFSETQ. There are 13 residues in the CDR3.

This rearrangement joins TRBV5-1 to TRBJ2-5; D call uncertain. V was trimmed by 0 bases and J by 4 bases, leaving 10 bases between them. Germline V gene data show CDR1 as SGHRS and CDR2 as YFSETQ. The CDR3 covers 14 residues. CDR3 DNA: TGCGCCAGCAGCTTGGCCGGCAGTCGAGAGACCCAGTACTTC. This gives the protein CASSLAGSRETQYF.

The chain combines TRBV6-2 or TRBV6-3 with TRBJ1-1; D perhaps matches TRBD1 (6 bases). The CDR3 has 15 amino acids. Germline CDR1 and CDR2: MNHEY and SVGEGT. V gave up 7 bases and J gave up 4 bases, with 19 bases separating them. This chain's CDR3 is CASTQPGHGGTEAFF. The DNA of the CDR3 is TGTGCCAGCACACAACCGGGACATGGGGGCACTGAAGCTTTCTTT.

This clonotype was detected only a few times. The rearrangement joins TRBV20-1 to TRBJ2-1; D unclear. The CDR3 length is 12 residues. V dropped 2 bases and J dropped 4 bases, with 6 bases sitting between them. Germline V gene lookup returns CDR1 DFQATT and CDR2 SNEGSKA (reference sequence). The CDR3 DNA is TGCAGTGCTAGAAACAGTTACAATGAGCAGTTCTTC. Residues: CSARNSYNEQFF.

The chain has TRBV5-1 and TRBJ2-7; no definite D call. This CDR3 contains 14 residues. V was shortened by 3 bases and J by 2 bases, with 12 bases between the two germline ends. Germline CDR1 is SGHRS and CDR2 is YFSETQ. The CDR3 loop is CASSSGLVPYEQYF. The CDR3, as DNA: TGCGCCAGCAGCTCCGGTCTAGTCCCCTACGAGCAGTACTTC.

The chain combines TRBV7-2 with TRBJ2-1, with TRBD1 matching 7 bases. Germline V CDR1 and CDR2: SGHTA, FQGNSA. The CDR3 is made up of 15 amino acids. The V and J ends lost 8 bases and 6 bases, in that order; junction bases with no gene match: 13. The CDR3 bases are TGTGCCAGCCTACGTGACAGGGTCATGGGCAATGAGCAGTTCTTC. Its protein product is CASLRDRVMGNEQFF.

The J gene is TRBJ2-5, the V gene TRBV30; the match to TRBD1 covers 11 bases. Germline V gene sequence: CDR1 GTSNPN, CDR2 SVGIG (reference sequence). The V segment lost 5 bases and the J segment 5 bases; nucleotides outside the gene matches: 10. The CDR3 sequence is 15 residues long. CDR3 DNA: TGTGCCTGGCATTCCTGGACAGGGGGCCGGGAGACCCAGTACTTC. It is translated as CAWHSWTGGRETQYF.

CDR3 amino acids: CSATTGTTFAEQYF. The CDR3, as DNA: TGCAGTGCTACCACCGGGACTACGTTTGCCGAGCAGTACTTC. V gene TRBV20-1 combines with J gene TRBJ2-7, with 7 bases identical to TRBD2. From germline, CDR1 is DFQATT and CDR2 SNEGSKA (reference sequence). This CDR3 comprises 14 residues. Germline trimming cut 4 bases from V and 6 bases from J; bases unmatched to any gene: 12.

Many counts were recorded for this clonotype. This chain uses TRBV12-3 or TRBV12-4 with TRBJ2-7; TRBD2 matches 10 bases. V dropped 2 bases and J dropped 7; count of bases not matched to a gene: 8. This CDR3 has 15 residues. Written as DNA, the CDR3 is TGTGCCAGCAGTTTATTAAGCGGGAGGGCTGGGGAGCAGTACTTC. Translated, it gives CASSLLSGRAGEQYF.

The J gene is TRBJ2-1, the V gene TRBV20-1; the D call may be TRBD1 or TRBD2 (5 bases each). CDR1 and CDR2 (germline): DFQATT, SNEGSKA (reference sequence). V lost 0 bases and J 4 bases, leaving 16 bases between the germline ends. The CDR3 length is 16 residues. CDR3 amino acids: CSARDQSRGPYNEQFF. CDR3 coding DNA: TGCAGTGCTAGAGATCAGTCTAGGGGACCATACAATGAGCAGTTCTTC.

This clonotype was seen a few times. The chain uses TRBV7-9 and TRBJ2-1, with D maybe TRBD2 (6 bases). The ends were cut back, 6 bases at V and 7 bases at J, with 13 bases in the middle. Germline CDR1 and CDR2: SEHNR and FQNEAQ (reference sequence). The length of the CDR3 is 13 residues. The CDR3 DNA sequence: TGTGCCAGCAGTCCGACTAGGGAGAATGAGCAGTTCTTC. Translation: CASSPTRENEQFF.